The 23 T cell receptor beta chains reported below all come from one sample, sequenced in a study of STAT5B mutations in CD4+ large granular lymphocyte leukemia. Here immunoSEQ multiplex PCR was the method, and the copy in TCRdb shows in-frame clones only, minus some. The sample carries 32,000 or so clones, around nine tenths recorded once. Sequencing was done on a sample of CD4+ T cells from blood buffy coats. The receptors originated from a human donor in good health.

CDR3 sequence (DNA): TGTGCCAGCAGTCTTGGACCTAAACCGGGTGAGCAGTTCTTC. This gives the protein CASSLGPKPGEQFF. The chain uses TRBV27 and TRBJ2-1, with D uncertain. The ends were cut back, 5 bases at V and 9 bases at J, with 17 bases in the middle. The CDR3 is made up of 14 amino acids. Germline V gene sequence: CDR1 MNHEY, CDR2 SMNVEV (reference sequence).

The chain has TRBV6-1 and TRBJ1-5, with a possible D match to TRBD1 (6 bases). The germline V gene encodes CDR1 MNHNS and CDR2 SASEGT. The CDR3 loop spans 13 amino acids. V lost 6 bases and J 3 bases, leaving 9 bases between the germline ends. CDR3 in DNA: TGTGCCAGCAGAGGGACATACAATCAGCCCCAGCATTTT. This gives the protein CASRGTYNQPQHF.

The rearrangement uses TRBV7-8 and TRBJ1-1; 8 bases line up with TRBD1. V shed 5 bases and J 5 bases; nucleotides not matched to a gene: 13. The CDR3 runs 16 residues. CDR1 is SGHVS, CDR2 FQNEAQ, per germline. DNA of the CDR3: TGTGCCAGCAGCCCCTTGGCAAGGGGACAGGTGACTGAAGCTTTCTTT. This gives the protein CASSPLARGQVTEAFF.

The genes are TRBV6-6 and TRBJ2-3; 12 positions agree with TRBD2. V lost 4 bases to trimming and J lost 9 bases; unmatched junction nucleotides: 2. Germline V lookup: CDR1 MNHNY, CDR2 SVGAGI (reference sequence). The CDR3 sequence is 13 residues long. The CDR3 sequence: CASSSGLAGTQYF. The CDR3 coding sequence is TGTGCCAGCAGTTCCGGACTAGCGGGAACGCAGTATTTT.

This clone has only one observation. This chain links TRBV29-1 with TRBJ2-3; TRBD1 agrees at 8 bases. The V and J ends lost 1 base and 4 bases, in that order; junction bases with no gene match: 10. Germline V gene data show CDR1 as SQVTM and CDR2 as ANQGSEA. The CDR3 spans 16 residues. The CDR3 DNA is TGCAGCGTTGAAGGGACAGGGCCTGGTTCCCCAGATACGCAGTATTTT. It codes for CSVEGTGPGSPDTQYF.

The chain couples TRBV7-2 to TRBJ2-7; D unclear. The CDR3 loop spans 13 amino acids. The germline V gene has CDR1 SGHTA and CDR2 FQGNSA. With 5 bases removed from V and 5 bases from J, the gap between germline ends came to 13 bases. The CDR3 loop reads CASSPGPEDEQYF. The CDR3 DNA reads TGTGCCAGCAGCCCAGGCCCCGAGGACGAGCAGTACTTC.

V gene TRBV10-3 combines with J gene TRBJ1-4; D is undetermined. CDR1 and CDR2 from the germline V gene are ENHRY and SYGVKD. Trimming removed 0 bases at V and 4 bases at J, with 9 bases between. The CDR3 has 15 amino acids. Written as DNA, the CDR3 is TGTGCCATCAGTGAGTCTCTGGCGAATAATGAAAAACTGTTTTTT. Protein sequence: CAISESLANNEKLFF.

This chain uses TRBV4-2 with TRBJ1-2; D remains unclear. The V end was cut by 5 bases, the J end by 4 bases, with 14 bases between. The CDR3 is 14 residues long. Germline V CDR1 and CDR2: LGHNA, YNFKEQ. CDR3 bases: TGTGCCAGCAGCAGCGTGGAAAAGACCTATGGCTACACCTTC. This encodes CASSSVEKTYGYTF.

This clone was counted once. The chain uses TRBV19 and TRBJ2-7, with TRBD1 matching over 7 bases. The V gene's germline CDR1 is LNHDA and CDR2 SQIVND (reference sequence). Germline trimming cut 10 bases from V and 0 bases from J; bases unmatched to any gene: 9. CDR3 length: 14 residues. CDR3 coding DNA: TGTGCCACGCGCCCGGGACAGTCCTCCTACGAGCAGTACTTC. Translated: CATRPGQSSYEQYF.

The chain recombines TRBV15 with TRBJ2-1; D not certain. This CDR3 is 12 amino acids long. Germline lookup yields CDR1 LNHNV and CDR2 YYDKDF (reference sequence). Deletions cut 4 bases from V and 4 bases from J, with 5 bases between. CDR3 coding DNA: TGTGCCACCAGCACGGAATACAATGAGCAGTTCTTC. Protein: CATSTEYNEQFF.

The rearrangement joins TRBV28 to TRBJ1-2; D is unresolved. The ends were cut back, 3 bases at V and 5 bases at J, with 7 bases in the middle. This CDR3 region has 12 residues. Per the germline V gene, CDR1 is MDHEN and CDR2 is SYDVKM. Written as DNA, the CDR3 is TGTGCCAGCAGTTTCCCGAGTTATGGCTACACCTTC. Translation gives CASSFPSYGYTF.

The chain employs TRBV5-4 and TRBJ2-3; D might be TRBD1 (6 bases). V gave up 4 bases and J gave up 5 bases, with 8 bases separating them. CDR3 size: 12 residues. The germline gives CDR1 SGHNT, CDR2 YYREEE (reference sequence). The CDR3 region is CASSPDRDTQYF. In nucleotides, the CDR3 is TGTGCCAGCAGCCCGGACAGAGATACGCAGTATTTT.

This rearrangement joins TRBV27 to TRBJ1-1, with D possibly matching TRBD1 (6 bases). The CDR3 is 14 amino acids. Trimming pared 3 bases from V and 5 bases from J, leaving 13 bases between. CDR1 and CDR2 from the germline V gene are MNHEY and SMNVEV (reference sequence). CDR3 nucleotide sequence: TGTGCCAGCAGTTTGCTGCAAGGGGGTACTGAAGCTTTCTTT. Protein product: CASSLLQGGTEAFF.

V and J are TRBV28 and TRBJ2-3; D gene uncertain. V lost 5 bases and J 8 bases, leaving 14 bases between the germline ends. The CDR3 has 13 amino acids. The germline CDR1 and CDR2 sequences are MDHEN and SYDVKM. The DNA for the CDR3 is TGTGCCAGCAGTCCGATTGGGGTGGGTACGCAGTATTTT. Translation gives CASSPIGVGTQYF.

The rearrangement links TRBV6-1 to TRBJ1-2; 8 positions agree with TRBD1. The J segment lost 0 bases and the V segment lost 3 bases, leaving 9 bases of the junction unmatched. This CDR3 has 17 amino acids. Germline V CDR1 and CDR2: MNHNS, SASEGT. The CDR3 sequence: CASSESLGQAANYGYTF. The CDR3 nucleotides read TGTGCCAGCAGTGAGTCCTTGGGACAGGCCGCTAACTATGGCTACACCTTC.

The gene calls are TRBV6-1 and TRBJ2-1; D might be TRBD1 (6 bases). Looked up from germline, CDR1 is MNHNS and CDR2 is SASEGT. V was pared by 5 bases and J by 9 bases, with 17 bases between. The CDR3 totals 14 residues. The CDR3 nucleotides are TGTGCCAGCAGTCCAAGCAGGGGAATCGGTGAGCAGTTCTTC. Amino acids: CASSPSRGIGEQFF.

This chain connects TRBV5-4 to TRBJ2-3; 8 nucleotides align to TRBD2. CDR3 length: 16 amino acids. The junction had 5 bases not matched to a gene; V was cut back by 0 bases and J by 2 bases. The germline CDR1 and CDR2 sequences are SGHNT and YYREEE (reference sequence). Here the CDR3 reads CASSLGLAGNTDTQYF. The CDR3, as DNA: TGTGCCAGCAGCTTGGGTCTAGCGGGCAACACAGATACGCAGTATTTT.

This clone has a handful of counts. The rearrangement links TRBV16 to TRBJ1-1; maybe TRBD1 (5 bases). CDR3 length equals 15 residues. The V end lost 4 bases, the J end lost 4 bases, and 16 bases lay between the germline ends. Germline V CDR1 and CDR2: KGHSY, FQNENV. CDR3 in amino acids: CASSPPRDEVTEAFF. The CDR3, as DNA: TGTGCCAGCAGCCCGCCCAGGGATGAGGTCACTGAAGCTTTCTTT. Variable domain in full (rest from reference TRBV16 and TRBJ1-1): GEEVAQTPKHLVRGEGQKAKLYCAPIKGHSYVFWYQQVLKNEFKFLISFQNENVFDETGMPKERFSAKCLPNSPCSLEIQATKLEDSAVYFCASSPPRDEVTEAFFGQGTRLTVV.

This clone was recorded once. The chain is built from TRBV4-3 and TRBJ2-3; the D is unclear. Per the germline V gene, CDR1 is LGHNA and CDR2 is YSLEER. V lost 0 bases and J 2 bases, leaving 6 bases between the germline ends. This CDR3 has 14 residues. CDR3 amino acids: CASSQDWHTDTQYF. CDR3 sequence (DNA): TGCGCCAGCAGCCAAGACTGGCACACAGATACGCAGTATTTT.

This chain joins TRBV7-8 and TRBJ1-1; TRBD1 is a possible D gene (6 bases). The CDR3 is 13 amino acids. Germline V gene data show CDR1 as SGHVS and CDR2 as FQNEAQ. Between the trimmed V and J ends, which lost 5 bases and 3 bases, there was a span of 10 bases. The CDR3 here is CASSQQGHTEAFF. In DNA, the CDR3 is TGTGCCAGCAGCCAGCAGGGGCACACTGAAGCTTTCTTT.

V is TRBV19 and J is TRBJ2-3; 7 bases map to TRBD2. The CDR3 covers 16 residues. V dropped 4 bases and J dropped 4; count of bases not matched to a gene: 11. The germline gives CDR1 LNHDA, CDR2 SQIVND (reference sequence). CDR3 loop: CASSTRLAPESDTQYF. In DNA form, the CDR3 reads TGTGCCAGTAGTACCCGACTAGCTCCTGAGTCAGATACGCAGTATTTT.

The chain is built from TRBV14 and TRBJ2-3; TRBD2 matches 9 bases. J was trimmed by 5 bases and V by 4 bases; bases with no gene match: 4. Germline CDR1 is SGHDN and CDR2 is FVKESK. This CDR3 comprises 14 residues. The CDR3 loop reads CASSLAGVIDTQYF. As DNA, the CDR3 is TGTGCCAGCAGCCTAGCGGGAGTGATAGATACGCAGTATTTT. The entire variable domain, with the rest obtained from reference TRBV14 and TRBJ2-3, is as follows: EAGVTQFPSHSVIEKGQTVTLRCDPISGHDNLYWYRRVMGKEIKFLLHFVKESKQDESGMPNNRFLAERTGGTYSTLKVQPAELEDSGVYFCASSLAGVIDTQYFGPGTRLTVL.

The chain links TRBV10-1 to TRBJ2-7, with 9 bases fitting TRBD1. The CDR3 runs 13 residues. The junction had 6 bases not matched to a gene; V was cut back by 6 bases and J by 6 bases. Germline-derived CDR1 and CDR2 are WNHNN and SYGVQD (reference sequence). The CDR3 spells CASSGTGFIEQYF. In nucleotides, the CDR3 is TGCGCCAGCAGCGGGACAGGGTTTATCGAGCAGTACTTC.